A single sample is the source of the 8 T cell receptor beta chains below, sequenced in a study of early T cells in non-severe SARS-CoV-2 infection. From the 5' RACE reads, TCRdb called clonotypes with MiXCR, one entry per CDR3 protein. The table has 45,000 to 70,000 distinct CDR3 sequences, approximately 6.2% seen once. Sequenced input: whole blood. These receptors were collected from an adult who was a healthcare worker with PCR-confirmed SARS-CoV-2 infection or an uninfected control (not recorded which).

This clonotype was recorded at least ten times. J is TRBJ1-6 and V is TRBV5-3; D possibly corresponds to TRBD1 (5 bases). TRBV5-3 is an open reading frame whose function is uncertain. The CDR3 is made up of 22 amino acids. Trimming left V 2 bases short and J 2 bases short, with 29 bases between. The CDR3 bases are TGTGCCAGAAGCTTTTTCGTCCCATTTCCCCAGGGATCCGCTCCCTATAATTCACCCCTCCACTTT. Its translation is CARSFFVPFPQGSAPYNSPLHF.

This clonotype has at least ten counts. The chain uses TRBV12-3 or TRBV12-4 and TRBJ1-2, with a tentative D call TRBD1 (6 bases). There are 14 residues in the CDR3. V gave up 5 bases and J gave up 4 bases, with 14 bases separating them. The CDR3 DNA reads TGTGCCAGCAGTCGCCGGGACACGGTCTATGGCTACACCTTC. Translation gives CASSRRDTVYGYTF.

This clonotype was seen repeatedly, ten times or more. This rearrangement joins TRBV7-6 to TRBJ1-4; D is ambiguous. V lost 4 bases and J lost 8, with 8 bases in between. Germline values: CDR1 SGHVS, CDR2 FNYEAQ. CDR3 length: 12 residues. CDR3 loop: CASSSREEKLFF. The CDR3 DNA reads TGTGCCAGCAGCTCCCGGGAGGAAAAACTGTTTTTT.

This clonotype was observed many times. The rearrangement uses TRBV11-2 and TRBJ2-2; perhaps TRBD2 as D (5 bases). V lost 5 bases to trimming and J lost 6 bases, with 7 bases between them. Germline CDR1 SGHAT, CDR2 FQNNGV. There are 12 residues in the CDR3. The DNA of the CDR3 is TGTGCCAGCAGCCGGGGTTCCGGGGAGCTGTTTTTT. It encodes CASSRGSGELFF.

On this clonotype: A much larger clone differs from this one at a single base, so this may be a read error. The chain combines TRBV4-3 with TRBJ2-1; no clear D gene. The CDR3 totals 16 residues. Germline V gene sequence: CDR1 LGHNA, CDR2 YSLEER. CDR3 coding DNA: TGCACCAGCAGCCATATGGCAACGAGCTCCTACAATGAGCAGTTCTTC. This codes for CTSSHMATSSYNEQFF.

This clonotype appeared many times. The V call is TRBV14, the J call TRBJ2-5, with 7 bases matching TRBD2. Germline CDR1 reads SGHDN; CDR2 reads FVKESK. The CDR3 extends over 16 amino acids. The V and J ends lost 4 bases and 0 bases, in that order; junction bases with no gene match: 8. The CDR3 nucleotides read TGTGCCAGCAGCCGAGCAGCGGGGTATTACCAAGAGACCCAGTACTTC. Its protein is CASSRAAGYYQETQYF.

A note on this clonotype: A single base separates this from a much larger clone, so it may be a read error. The rearrangement links TRBV12-3 or TRBV12-4 to TRBJ2-5; D not certain. The CDR3 is 12 residues long. This CDR3 is CAGSLEQETQYF. The CDR3 DNA sequence: TGTGCCGGCAGTTTAGAACAAGAGACCCAGTACTTC.

This clonotype occurred many times. The J gene is TRBJ1-3, the V gene TRBV7-2; possibly TRBD1 for D (5 bases). The germline V and J ends were trimmed by 3 bases and 0 bases, with 9 bases remaining between them. Germline-derived CDR1 and CDR2 are SGHTA and FQGNSA. The CDR3 is 15 amino acids. Here the CDR3 DNA reads TGTGCCAGCAGCTTGGTGAGGGGCTCTGGAAACACCATATATTTT. Translated, it gives CASSLVRGSGNTIYF.